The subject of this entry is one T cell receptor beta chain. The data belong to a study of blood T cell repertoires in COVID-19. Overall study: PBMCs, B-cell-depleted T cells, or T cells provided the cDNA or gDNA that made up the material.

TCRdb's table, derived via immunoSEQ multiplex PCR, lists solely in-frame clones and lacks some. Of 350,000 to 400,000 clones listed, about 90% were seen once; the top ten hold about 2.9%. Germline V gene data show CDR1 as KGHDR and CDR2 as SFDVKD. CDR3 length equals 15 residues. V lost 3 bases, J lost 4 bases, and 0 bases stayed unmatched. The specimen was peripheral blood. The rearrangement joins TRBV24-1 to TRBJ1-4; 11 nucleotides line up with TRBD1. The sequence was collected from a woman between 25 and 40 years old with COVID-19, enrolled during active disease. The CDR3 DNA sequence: TGTGCCACCAGTGATGGGACAGGGGGTAATGAAAAACTGTTTTTT. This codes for CATSDGTGGNEKLFF.